One TCR beta chain is described in this entry. This entry belongs to a study of cytomegalovirus exposure and HLA in healthy donors. Overall study: An earlier analysis identified 100 million to 130 million unique TCR beta sequences in about 200 million T cells.

PCR was performed using 60 Vbeta and 13 Jbeta primers. TCRdb's table, derived via immunoSEQ multiplex PCR, lists solely in-frame clones and lacks some. The top ten clones hold 3.8% of a sample with about 200,000 clones, approximately 82% of them seen once. Germline trimming cut 5 bases from V and 3 bases from J; bases unmatched to any gene: 8. The CDR3 contains 15 residues. CDR1 and CDR2 (germline): SEHNR, FQNEAQ (reference sequence). The source is a male donor in good health and CMV-seronegative. The sample consisted of PBMCs. This chain joins TRBV7-9 and TRBJ1-1, with 8 positions matching TRBD1. In DNA form, the CDR3 reads TGTGCCAGCAGCGACGGACAGGGCCGGGACACTGAAGCTTTCTTT. It translates to CASSDGQGRDTEAFF.